This TCR beta chain was sequenced in a study of blood T cell repertoires in COVID-19. In the study overall: COVID-19 samples from acute and convalescent phases originated in the United States, Italy and Spain.

The CDR3 totals 14 residues. Germline V CDR1 and CDR2: SGHRS, YFSETQ. V lost 2 bases, J lost 2 bases, and 8 bases lay in between. In the original analysis: Reference gene primer amplification gave nucleated cell count estimates. Data came from immunoSEQ multiplex PCR; TCRdb stores just in-frame clones and leaves some out. V, J and clone size reflect that table, while D and trimming were determined from the DNA. The sample shows 55,000 to 70,000 clones, about four fifths of them seen only once. The chain links TRBV5-1 to TRBJ1-5; D gene unclear. The sequence came from a woman older than 75 with acute or convalescent COVID-19. The sequencing sample was made of peripheral blood. This CDR3 reads CASSLGAGNQPQHF. The CDR3, as DNA: TGCGCCAGCAGCTTAGGAGCGGGCAATCAGCCCCAGCATTTT.